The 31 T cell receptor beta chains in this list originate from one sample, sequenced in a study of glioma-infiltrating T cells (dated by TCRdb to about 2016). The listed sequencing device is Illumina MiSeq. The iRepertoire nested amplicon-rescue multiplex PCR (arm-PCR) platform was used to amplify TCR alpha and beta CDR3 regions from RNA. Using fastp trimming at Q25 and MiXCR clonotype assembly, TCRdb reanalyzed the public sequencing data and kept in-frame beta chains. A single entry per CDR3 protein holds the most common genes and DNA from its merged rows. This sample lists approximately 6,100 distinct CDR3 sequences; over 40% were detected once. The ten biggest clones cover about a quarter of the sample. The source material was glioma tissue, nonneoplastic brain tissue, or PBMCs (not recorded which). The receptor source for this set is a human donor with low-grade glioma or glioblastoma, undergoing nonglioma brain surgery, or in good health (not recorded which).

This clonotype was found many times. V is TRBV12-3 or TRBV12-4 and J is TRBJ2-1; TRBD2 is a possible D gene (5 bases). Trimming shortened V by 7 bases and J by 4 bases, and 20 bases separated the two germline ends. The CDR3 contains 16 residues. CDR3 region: CASTPGSGRTYNEQFF. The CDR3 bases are TGTGCCAGCACTCCTGGGAGCGGACGGACGTACAATGAGCAGTTCTTC.

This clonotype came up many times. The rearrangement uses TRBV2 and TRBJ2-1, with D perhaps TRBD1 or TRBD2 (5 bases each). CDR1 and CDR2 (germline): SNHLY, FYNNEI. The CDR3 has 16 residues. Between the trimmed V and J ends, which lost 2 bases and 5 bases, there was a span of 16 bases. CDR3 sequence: CASSEIGTGINNEQFF. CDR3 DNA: TGTGCCAGCAGTGAAATCGGGACGGGAATCAACAATGAGCAGTTCTTC.

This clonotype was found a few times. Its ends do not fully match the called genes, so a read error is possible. CDR3 residues: CGSRRATPNEKLLF. The CDR3 DNA is TGTGGCAGTAGACGTGCGACACCTAATGAAAAACTGCTTTTT. The chain joins TRBV19 to TRBJ1-4, with D unclear. Germline CDR1 reads LNHDA; CDR2 reads SQIVND (reference sequence). The CDR3 length is 14 residues.

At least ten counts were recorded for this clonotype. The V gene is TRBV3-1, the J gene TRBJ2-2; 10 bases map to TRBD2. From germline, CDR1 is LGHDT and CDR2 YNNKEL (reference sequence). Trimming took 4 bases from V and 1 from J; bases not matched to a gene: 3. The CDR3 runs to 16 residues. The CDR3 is CASSRGLAVNTGELFF. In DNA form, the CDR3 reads TGTGCCAGCAGCCGAGGACTAGCGGTGAACACCGGGGAGCTGTTTTTT.

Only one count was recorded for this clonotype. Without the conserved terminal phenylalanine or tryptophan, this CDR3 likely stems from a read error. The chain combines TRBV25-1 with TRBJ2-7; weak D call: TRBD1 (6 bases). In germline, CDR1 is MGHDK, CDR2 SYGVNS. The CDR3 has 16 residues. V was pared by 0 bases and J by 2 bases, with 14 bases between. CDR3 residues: CASSEYSRGRPYEQYL. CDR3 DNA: TGTGCCAGCAGTGAATACAGCAGGGGTAGACCCTACGAGCAGTACCTC.

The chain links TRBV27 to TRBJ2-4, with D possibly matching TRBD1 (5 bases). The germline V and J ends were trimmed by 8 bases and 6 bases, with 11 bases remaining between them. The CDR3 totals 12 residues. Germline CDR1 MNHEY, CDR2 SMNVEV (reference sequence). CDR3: CASQGTGNIQYF. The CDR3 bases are TGTGCCAGCCAGGGTACCGGAAACATTCAGTACTTC.

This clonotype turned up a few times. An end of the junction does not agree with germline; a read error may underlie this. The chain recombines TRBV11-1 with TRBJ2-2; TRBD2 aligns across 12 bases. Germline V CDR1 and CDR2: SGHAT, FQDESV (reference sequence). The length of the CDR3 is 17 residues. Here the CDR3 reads CASSQLAGGGGTGGLFF. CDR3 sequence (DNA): TGTGCCAGCAGCCAACTAGCGGGAGGAGGAGGTACCGGGGGGCTGTTTTTT.

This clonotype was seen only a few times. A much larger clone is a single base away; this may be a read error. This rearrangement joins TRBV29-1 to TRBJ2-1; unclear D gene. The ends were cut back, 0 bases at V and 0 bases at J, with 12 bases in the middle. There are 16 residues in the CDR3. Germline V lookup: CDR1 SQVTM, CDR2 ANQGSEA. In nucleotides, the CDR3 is TGCAGCGTTGAAGATCCTGGTCAGAACTCCTACAATGAGCAGTTCTTC. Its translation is CSVEDPGQNSYNEQFF.

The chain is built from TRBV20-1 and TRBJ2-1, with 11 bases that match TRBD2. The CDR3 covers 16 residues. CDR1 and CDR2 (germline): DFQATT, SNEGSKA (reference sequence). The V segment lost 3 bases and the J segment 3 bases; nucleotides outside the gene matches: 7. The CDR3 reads CSASIIGTSGYNEQFF. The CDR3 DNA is TGCAGTGCTAGTATAATTGGGACTAGCGGCTACAATGAGCAGTTCTTC.

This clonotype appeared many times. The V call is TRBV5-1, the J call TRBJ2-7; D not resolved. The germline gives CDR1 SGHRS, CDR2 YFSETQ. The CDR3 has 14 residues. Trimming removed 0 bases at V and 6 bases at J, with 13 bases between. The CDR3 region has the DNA TGCGCCAGCAGCTTGGCAGGCCCGCTCAGCGAGCAGTACTTC. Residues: CASSLAGPLSEQYF.

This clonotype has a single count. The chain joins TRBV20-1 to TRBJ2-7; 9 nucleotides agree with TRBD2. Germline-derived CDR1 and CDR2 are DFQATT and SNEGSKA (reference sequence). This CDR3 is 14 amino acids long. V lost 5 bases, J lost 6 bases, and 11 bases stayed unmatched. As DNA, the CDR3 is TGCAGTGCTCCATCCGGGACTAGCCTCATCGAGCAGTACTTC. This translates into CSAPSGTSLIEQYF.

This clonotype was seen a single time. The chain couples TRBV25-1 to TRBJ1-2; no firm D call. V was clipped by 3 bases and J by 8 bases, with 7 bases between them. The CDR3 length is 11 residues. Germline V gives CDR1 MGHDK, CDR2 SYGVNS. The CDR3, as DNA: TGTGCCAGCAGTGACGACTGGGGCTACACCTTC. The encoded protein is CASSDDWGYTF.

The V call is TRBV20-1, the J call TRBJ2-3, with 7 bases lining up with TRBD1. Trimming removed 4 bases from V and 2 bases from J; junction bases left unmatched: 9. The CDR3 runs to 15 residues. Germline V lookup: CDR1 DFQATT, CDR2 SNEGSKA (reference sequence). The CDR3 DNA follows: TGCAGTGCTACCCCGGGACAGACATTCACAGATACGCAGTATTTT. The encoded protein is CSATPGQTFTDTQYF.

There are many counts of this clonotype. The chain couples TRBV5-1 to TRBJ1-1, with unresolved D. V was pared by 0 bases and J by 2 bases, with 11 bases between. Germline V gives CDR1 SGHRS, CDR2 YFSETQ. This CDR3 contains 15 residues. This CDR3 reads CASSLDPAGNTEAFF. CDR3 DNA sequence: TGCGCCAGCAGCTTGGACCCTGCCGGCAACACTGAAGCTTTCTTT.

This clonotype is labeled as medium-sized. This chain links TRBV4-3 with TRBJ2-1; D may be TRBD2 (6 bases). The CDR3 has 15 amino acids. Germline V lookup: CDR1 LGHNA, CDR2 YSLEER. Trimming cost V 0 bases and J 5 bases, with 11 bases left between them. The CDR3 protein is CASSQDQSGDNEQFF. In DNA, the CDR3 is TGCGCCAGCAGCCAAGACCAATCGGGGGACAATGAGCAGTTCTTC.

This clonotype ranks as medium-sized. The CDR3: CASSLQGGDTEAFF. The CDR3 coding sequence is TGTGCCAGCAGTCTACAGGGGGGGGACACTGAAGCTTTCTTT. The chain uses TRBV6-1 and TRBJ1-1, with 8 bases fitting TRBD1. From germline, CDR1 is MNHNS and CDR2 SASEGT. Germline trimming cut 5 bases from V and 3 bases from J; bases unmatched to any gene: 5. There are 14 residues in the CDR3.

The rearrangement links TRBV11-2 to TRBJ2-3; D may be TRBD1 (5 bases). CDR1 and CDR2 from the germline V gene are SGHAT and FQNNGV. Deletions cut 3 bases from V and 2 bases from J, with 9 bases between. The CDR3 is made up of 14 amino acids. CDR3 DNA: TGTGCCAGCAGCTTGACAGCGTACACAGATACGCAGTATTTT. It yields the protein CASSLTAYTDTQYF.

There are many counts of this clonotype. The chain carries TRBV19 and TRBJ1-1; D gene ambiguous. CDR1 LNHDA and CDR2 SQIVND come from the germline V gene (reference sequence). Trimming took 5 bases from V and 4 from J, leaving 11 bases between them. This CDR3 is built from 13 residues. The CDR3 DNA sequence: TGTGCCAGTAGTCCCGGAACGATCACTGAAGCTTTCTTT. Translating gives CASSPGTITEAFF. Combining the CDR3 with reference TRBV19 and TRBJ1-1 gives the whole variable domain DGGITQSPKYLFRKEGQNVTLSCEQNLNHDAMYWYRQDPGQGLRLIYYSQIVNDFQKGDIAEGYSVSREKKESFPLTVTSAQKNPTAFYLCASSPGTITEAFFGQGTRLTVV.

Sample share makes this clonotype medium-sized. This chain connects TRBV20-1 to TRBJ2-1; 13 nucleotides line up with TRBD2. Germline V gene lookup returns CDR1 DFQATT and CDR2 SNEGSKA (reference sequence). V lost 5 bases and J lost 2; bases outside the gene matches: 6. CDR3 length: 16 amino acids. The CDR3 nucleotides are TGCAGTGCTGGATATACTAGCGGGAGGGCCTACAATGAGCAGTTCTTC. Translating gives CSAGYTSGRAYNEQFF.

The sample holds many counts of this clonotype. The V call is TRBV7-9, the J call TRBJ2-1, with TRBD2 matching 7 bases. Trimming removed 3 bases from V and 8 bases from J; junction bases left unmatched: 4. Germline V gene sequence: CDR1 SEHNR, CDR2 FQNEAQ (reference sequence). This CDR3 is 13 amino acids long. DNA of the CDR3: TGTGCCAGCAGCTTGCGGGGGACCGATGAGCAGTTCTTC. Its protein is CASSLRGTDEQFF.

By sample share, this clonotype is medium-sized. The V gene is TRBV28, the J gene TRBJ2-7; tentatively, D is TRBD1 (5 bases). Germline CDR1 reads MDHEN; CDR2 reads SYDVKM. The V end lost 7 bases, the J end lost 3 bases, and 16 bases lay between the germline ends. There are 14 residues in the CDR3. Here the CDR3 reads CASKDSGNLYEQYF. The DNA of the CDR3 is TGTGCCAGCAAAGACAGTGGTAACCTCTACGAGCAGTACTTC.

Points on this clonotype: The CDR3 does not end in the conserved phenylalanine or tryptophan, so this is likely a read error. The DNA for the CDR3 is TGTGCCAGCGGCTTAGAGTCAAAACGCGAGCAGTTCTAC. Its protein is CASGLESKREQFY. This chain connects TRBV7-2 to TRBJ2-1; D gene unclear. CDR1 is SGHTA and CDR2 is FQGNSA in the germline V gene. This CDR3 has 13 residues.

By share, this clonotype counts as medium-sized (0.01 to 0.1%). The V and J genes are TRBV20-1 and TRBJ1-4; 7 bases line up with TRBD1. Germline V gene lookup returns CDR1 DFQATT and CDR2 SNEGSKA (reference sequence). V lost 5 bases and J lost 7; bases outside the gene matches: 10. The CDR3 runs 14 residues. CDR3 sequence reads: CSAGTTGQGEKLFF. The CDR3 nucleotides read TGCAGTGCTGGAACGACAGGGCAGGGTGAAAAACTGTTTTTT.

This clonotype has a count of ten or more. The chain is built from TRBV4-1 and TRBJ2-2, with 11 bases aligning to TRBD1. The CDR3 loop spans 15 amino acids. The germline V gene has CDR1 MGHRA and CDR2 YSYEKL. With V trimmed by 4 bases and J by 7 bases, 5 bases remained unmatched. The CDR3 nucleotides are TGCGCCAGCAGCCCGGACAGGGGGCTCAACGGGGAGCTGTTTTTT. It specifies CASSPDRGLNGELFF.

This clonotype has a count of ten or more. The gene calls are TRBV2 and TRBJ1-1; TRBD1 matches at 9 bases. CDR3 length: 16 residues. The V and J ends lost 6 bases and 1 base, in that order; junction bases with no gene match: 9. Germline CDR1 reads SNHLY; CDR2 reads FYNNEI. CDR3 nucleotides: TGTGCCAGCAGAGTACAGGGGGCGGTGGAGAACACTGAAGCTTTCTTT. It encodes CASRVQGAVENTEAFF.

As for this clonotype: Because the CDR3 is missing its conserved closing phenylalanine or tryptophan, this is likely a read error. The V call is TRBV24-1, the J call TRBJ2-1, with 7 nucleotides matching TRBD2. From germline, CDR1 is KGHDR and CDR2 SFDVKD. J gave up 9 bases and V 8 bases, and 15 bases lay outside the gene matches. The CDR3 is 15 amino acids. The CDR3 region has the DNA TGTGCCACCAACTCGGGGGGTGGCCTTAGGGCTGAGCAGTTCCTC. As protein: CATNSGGGLRAEQFL.

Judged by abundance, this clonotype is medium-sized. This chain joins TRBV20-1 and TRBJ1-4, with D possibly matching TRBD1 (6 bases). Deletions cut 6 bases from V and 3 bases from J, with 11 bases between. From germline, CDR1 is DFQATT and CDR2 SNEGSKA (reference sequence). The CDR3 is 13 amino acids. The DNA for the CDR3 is TGCAGTGCCGGGAAGGGGGCTAATGAAAAACTGTTTTTT. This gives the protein CSAGKGANEKLFF.

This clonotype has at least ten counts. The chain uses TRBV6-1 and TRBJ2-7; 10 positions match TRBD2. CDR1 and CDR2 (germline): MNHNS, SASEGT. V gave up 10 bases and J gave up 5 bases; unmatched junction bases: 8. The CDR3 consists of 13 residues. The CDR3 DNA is TGTGCCACTAGCGGGGGCGTCGGGGACGAGCAGTACTTC. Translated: CATSGGVGDEQYF.

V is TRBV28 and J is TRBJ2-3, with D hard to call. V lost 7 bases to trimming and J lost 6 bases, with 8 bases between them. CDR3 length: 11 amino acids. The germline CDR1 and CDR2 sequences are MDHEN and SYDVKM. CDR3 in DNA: TGTGCCAGCATCCGAGCGGATACGCAGTATTTT. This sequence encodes CASIRADTQYF.

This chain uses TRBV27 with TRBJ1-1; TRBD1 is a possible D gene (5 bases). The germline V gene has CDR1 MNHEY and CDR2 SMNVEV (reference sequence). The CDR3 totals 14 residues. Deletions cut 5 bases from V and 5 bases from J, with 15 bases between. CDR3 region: CASSHLFGGTEAFF. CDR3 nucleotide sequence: TGTGCCAGCAGTCACTTGTTTGGGGGGACTGAAGCTTTCTTT.

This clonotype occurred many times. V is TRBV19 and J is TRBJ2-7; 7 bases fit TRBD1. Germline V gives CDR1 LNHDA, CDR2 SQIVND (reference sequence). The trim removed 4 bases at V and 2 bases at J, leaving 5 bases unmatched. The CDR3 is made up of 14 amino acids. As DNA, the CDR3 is TGTGCCAGTAGTACCGGGACAGCTACCTACGAGCAGTACTTC. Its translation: CASSTGTATYEQYF.